This TCR beta chain was recorded in a study of identical twins. General study findings and limits: A cross-sectional statistical analysis, not follow-up of the same donors, supported the conclusions. Models underestimated out-of-frame TCR alpha sharing in monozygotic twins.

This clonotype was counted between two and nine times. The target antigen is unknown. A template switching step contributed a universal primer site, while unique molecular identifiers were present in the cDNA. From the 5' RACE reads, TCRdb called clonotypes with MiXCR, one entry per CDR3 protein. This sample has 1.5 million to 2 million distinct CDR3 sequences, with under 35% found just once. Trimming pared 0 bases from V and 5 bases from J, leaving 21 bases between. Germline lookup yields CDR1 MDHEN and CDR2 SYDVKM. The CDR3 is 18 residues long. Only healthy Caucasians were included as donors. The TCR originated in a newborn girl in good health. The sequenced sample consisted of cord blood. This chain links TRBV28 with TRBJ2-3, with D possibly TRBD1 on 6 matching bases. The CDR3 DNA sequence: TGTGCCAGCAGTTTATGGGCCCTAGGGGGAGAAGGGCTAGATACGCAGTATTTT. It is translated as CASSLWALGGEGLDTQYF.